Below, 32 T cell receptor beta chains from the same sample are listed, as sequenced in a study of OX40 agonist ivuxolimab in advanced cancers. Sequencing used immunoSEQ multiplex PCR; TCRdb keeps in-frame clones, though not all of them. The data hold 77,000 or so clones, with 94% observed a single time. The sample here was CD4+ or CD8+ T cells sorted from blood, taken in a trial of the OX40 agonist ivuxolimab. These TCRs come from an adult with an advanced solid tumor such as melanoma, head and neck, liver or kidney cancer.

This chain links TRBV11-3 with TRBJ2-1; unclear D gene. Looked up from germline, CDR1 is SGHNT and CDR2 is YENEEA. Trimming left V 4 bases short and J 9 bases short, with 10 bases between. CDR3 size: 12 residues. The CDR3 DNA is TGTGCCAGCAGCTCCCATCGCGGTGAGCAGTTCTTC. Its translation is CASSSHRGEQFF.

This chain uses TRBV29-1 with TRBJ2-3; D gene ambiguous. V gave up 0 bases and J gave up 0 bases, with 4 bases separating them. This CDR3 spans 13 amino acids. Germline loops: CDR1 SQVTM, CDR2 ANQGSEA. CDR3 amino acids: CSVEEGSTDTQYF. CDR3 in DNA: TGCAGCGTTGAAGAGGGGAGCACAGATACGCAGTATTTT.

The rearrangement joins TRBV29-1 to TRBJ1-1; 7 bases are shared with TRBD1. Germline trimming cut 6 bases from V and 1 base from J; bases unmatched to any gene: 11. This CDR3 has 15 residues. Germline V gene data show CDR1 as SQVTM and CDR2 as ANQGSEA. The CDR3 DNA reads as TGCAGCGTCCTCCCTCGGGACAGCCCGAACACTGAAGCTTTCTTT. This gives the protein CSVLPRDSPNTEAFF.

The chain combines TRBV5-1 with TRBJ2-3; D uncertain. Germline V lookup: CDR1 SGHRS, CDR2 YFSETQ. Deletions cut 0 bases from V and 2 bases from J, with 7 bases between. This CDR3 spans 14 amino acids. The CDR3 sequence: CASSLVGHTDTQYF. The CDR3 DNA sequence: TGCGCCAGCAGCTTGGTCGGCCACACAGATACGCAGTATTTT. The full variable domain, with the rest looked up from reference TRBV5-1 and TRBJ2-3, is KAGVTQTPRYLIKTRGQQVTLSCSPISGHRSVSWYQQTPGQGLQFLFEYFSETQRNKGNFPGRFSGRQFSNSRSEMNVSTLELGDSALYLCASSLVGHTDTQYFGPGTRLTVL.

This clone came up once. This rearrangement joins TRBV10-3 to TRBJ1-5; D unresolved. This CDR3 has 14 residues. CDR1 and CDR2 (germline): ENHRY, SYGVKD. Between the trimmed V and J ends, which lost 2 bases and 4 bases, there was a span of 9 bases. The CDR3 loop reads CAISEAAANQPQHF. As DNA, the CDR3 is TGTGCCATCAGTGAGGCGGCAGCGAATCAGCCCCAGCATTTT.

The DNA of the CDR3 is TGTGCCAGCAGTTTATCCGGGACAGGAATGTACGAGCAGTACTTC. Encoded protein: CASSLSGTGMYEQYF. The rearrangement uses TRBV27 and TRBJ2-7; 8 bases fit TRBD1. Germline trimming cut 0 bases from V and 4 bases from J; bases unmatched to any gene: 5. The CDR3 totals 15 residues. Germline V gives CDR1 MNHEY, CDR2 SMNVEV (reference sequence).

The chain's CDR3 is CASSLIGGGEKLFF. The CDR3 DNA sequence: TGTGCCAGCAGTTTGATTGGGGGGGGTGAAAAACTGTTTTTT. This chain links TRBV27 with TRBJ1-4; possible D gene TRBD1, 5 bases. The V end was cut by 3 bases, the J end by 7 bases, with 12 bases between. This CDR3 has 14 residues. CDR1 is MNHEY and CDR2 is SMNVEV in the germline V gene (reference sequence).

The chain couples TRBV5-1 to TRBJ1-2; a weak D match, TRBD1 (5 bases). The V end lost 4 bases, the J end lost 4 bases, and 11 bases lay between the germline ends. The germline gives CDR1 SGHRS, CDR2 YFSETQ. The length of the CDR3 is 13 residues. DNA for the CDR3: TGCGCCAGCAGCCCCGGGGGTAGCTATGGCTACACCTTC. It codes for CASSPGGSYGYTF.

J is TRBJ1-1 and V is TRBV6-5; TRBD1 aligns across 7 bases. With V trimmed by 6 bases and J by 3 bases, 4 bases remained unmatched. The CDR3 is 13 amino acids. Germline V gives CDR1 MNHEY, CDR2 SVGAGI. The CDR3 loop reads CASSPTGYTEAFF. CDR3 nucleotides: TGTGCCAGCAGCCCGACAGGGTACACTGAAGCTTTCTTT.

Only one count was recorded for this clone. The chain uses TRBV7-6 and TRBJ2-1; unclear D gene. V lost 5 bases and J 5 bases, leaving 10 bases between the germline ends. Germline CDR1 reads SGHVS; CDR2 reads FNYEAQ. CDR3 size: 13 residues. CDR3 nucleotides: TGTGCCAGCAGCCCCCCCCCAGACAATGAGCAGTTCTTC. Its protein product is CASSPPPDNEQFF. The variable domain in full, with the rest retrieved from reference TRBV7-6 and TRBJ2-1, is GAGVSQSPRYKVTKRGQDVALRCDPISGHVSLYWYRQALGQGPEFLTYFNYEAQQDKSGLPNDRFSAERPEGSISTLTIQRTEQRDSAMYRCASSPPPDNEQFFGPGTRLTVL.

The V gene is TRBV7-9, the J gene TRBJ2-5; perhaps TRBD1 as D (5 bases). TRBJ2-7 matches the DNA end more closely, so the J call is doubtful. Germline CDR1 reads SEHNR; CDR2 reads FQNEAQ (reference sequence). The CDR3 contains 13 residues. The CDR3 loop is CASSLPRAYEQYF. CDR3 coding DNA: TGTGCCAGCAGCTTACCCAGGGCCTACGAGCAGTACTTC.

This chain uses TRBV5-1 with TRBJ1-2; 8 bases match TRBD1. CDR3 length equals 16 residues. Trimming at V came to 1 base and at J to 8 bases, leaving 13 bases not matched to a gene. The V gene's germline CDR1 is SGHRS and CDR2 YFSETQ. DNA for the CDR3: TGCGCCAGCAGCTTGATCAGTGGCAGGGGGCTAGAAGGCTACACCTTC. This gives the protein CASSLISGRGLEGYTF.

This chain joins TRBV7-9 and TRBJ2-2; 8 positions match TRBD1. Looked up from germline, CDR1 is SEHNR and CDR2 is FQNEAQ (reference sequence). The CDR3 is 17 amino acids. Trimming removed 3 bases from V and 2 bases from J; junction bases left unmatched: 8. The CDR3: CASSFPGQGANTGELFF. The CDR3 region has the DNA TGTGCCAGCAGCTTCCCCGGGCAGGGGGCAAACACCGGGGAGCTGTTTTTT. The full variable domain, with the rest looked up from reference TRBV7-9 and TRBJ2-2, is DTGVSQNPRHKITKRGQNVTFRCDPISEHNRLYWYRQTLGQGPEFLTYFQNEAQLEKSRLLSDRFSAERPKGSFSTLEIQRTEQGDSAMYLCASSFPGQGANTGELFFGEGSRLTVL.

This clone has a single count. The chain uses TRBV4-1 and TRBJ1-4; TRBD1 matches at 8 bases. This CDR3 has 19 amino acids. V gave up 1 base and J gave up 0 bases; unmatched junction bases: 10. Germline values: CDR1 MGHRA, CDR2 YSYEKL. The CDR3 loop reads CASSQGAGTGPSTNEKLFF. The CDR3 nucleotides read TGCGCCAGCAGCCAAGGGGCCGGGACAGGACCTTCAACTAATGAAAAACTGTTTTTT.

The genes are TRBV5-6 and TRBJ1-1, with D tentatively TRBD1 (6 bases). V lost 2 bases to trimming and J lost 11 bases, with 25 bases between them. This CDR3 contains 16 residues. From germline, CDR1 is SGHDT and CDR2 YYEEEE. The CDR3 spells CASSLPDRPKGMEAFF. In nucleotides, the CDR3 is TGTGCCAGCAGCTTACCGGACAGACCTAAGGGAATGGAGGCTTTCTTT.

J is TRBJ2-5 and V is TRBV4-1; the D call may be TRBD1 or TRBD2 (6 bases each). The J call may be in error: the DNA end matches TRBJ2-7 better. This CDR3 has 16 residues. Germline CDR1 MGHRA, CDR2 YSYEKL. CDR3 nucleotide sequence: TGCGCCAGCAGCCAAGGGGGGGCGGGGACTGGATACGAGCAGTACTTC. Its translation is CASSQGGAGTGYEQYF.

This sequence joins TRBV7-8 and TRBJ2-7; tentative D call: TRBD1 (5 bases). Germline-derived CDR1 and CDR2 are SGHVS and FQNEAQ. The V gene lost 6 bases and the J gene lost 3 bases, with 21 bases spanning the gap. The CDR3 runs to 16 residues. CDR3 sequence: CASSLKGSRPLYEQYF. CDR3 in DNA: TGTGCCAGCAGTCTTAAGGGGTCTAGGCCCCTCTACGAGCAGTACTTC. Filled out from reference TRBV7-8 and TRBJ2-7, the complete variable domain reads GAGVSQSPRYKVAKRGQDVALRCDPISGHVSLFWYQQALGQGPEFLTYFQNEAQLDKSGLPSDRFFAERPEGSVSTLKIQRTQQEDSAVYLCASSLKGSRPLYEQYFGPGTRLTVT.

The rearrangement uses TRBV10-3 and TRBJ1-6; 8 nucleotides agree with TRBD1. The germline CDR1 and CDR2 sequences are ENHRY and SYGVKD. The CDR3 is 16 amino acids. Unmatched junction bases numbered 11, after V lost 2 bases and J lost 11 bases. The CDR3 loop is CAISEPWTGLGTPLHF. The CDR3 DNA reads TGTGCCATCAGTGAGCCCTGGACAGGGCTGGGGACACCCCTCCACTTT.

The chain uses TRBV6-5 and TRBJ2-1; weak D call: TRBD1 (6 bases). Germline values: CDR1 MNHEY, CDR2 SVGAGI. V was clipped by 6 bases and J by 10 bases, with 10 bases between them. CDR3 size: 11 residues. In nucleotides, the CDR3 is TGTGCCAGCAGCGCCGGGACAGAGCAGTTCTTC. Its protein is CASSAGTEQFF.

The rearrangement joins TRBV7-9 to TRBJ2-7, with 8 bases lining up with TRBD1. Germline V gene data show CDR1 as SEHNR and CDR2 as FQNEAQ (reference sequence). The J segment lost 5 bases and the V segment lost 7 bases, leaving 7 bases of the junction unmatched. This CDR3 has 13 residues. CDR3 amino acids: CASNAGGANEQYF. The DNA for the CDR3 is TGTGCCAGCAACGCAGGGGGCGCGAACGAGCAGTACTTC. Supplemented by reference TRBV7-9 and TRBJ2-7, the full variable domain reads DTGVSQNPRHKITKRGQNVTFRCDPISEHNRLYWYRQTLGQGPEFLTYFQNEAQLEKSRLLSDRFSAERPKGSFSTLEIQRTEQGDSAMYLCASNAGGANEQYFGPGTRLTVT.

This chain joins TRBV5-6 and TRBJ2-1, with 13 bases fitting TRBD2. The germline V gene has CDR1 SGHDT and CDR2 YYEEEE. This CDR3 comprises 19 residues. Trimming took 6 bases from V and 7 from J; bases not matched to a gene: 19. The chain's CDR3 is CASTLPGTSGIGRWNEQFF. For the CDR3, the DNA is TGTGCCAGCACCCTCCCCGGGACTAGCGGGATTGGACGGTGGAATGAGCAGTTCTTC.

This chain joins TRBV27 and TRBJ2-3, with D hard to call. The CDR3 totals 12 residues. Trimming pared 5 bases from V and 5 bases from J, leaving 8 bases between. From germline, CDR1 is MNHEY and CDR2 SMNVEV (reference sequence). The CDR3 sequence is CASSAPGDTQYF. The CDR3 DNA reads as TGTGCCAGCAGTGCGCCCGGAGATACGCAGTATTTT.

The chain links TRBV7-2 to TRBJ1-2; possibly TRBD1 for D (5 bases). Germline V gene data show CDR1 as SGHTA and CDR2 as FQGNSA. The CDR3 consists of 16 residues. The germline V and J ends were trimmed by 2 bases and 6 bases, with 19 bases remaining between them. As DNA, the CDR3 is TGTGCCAGCAGCTTATGGCCAGGTCGGGCAGGGCATGGCTACACCTTC. Translated: CASSLWPGRAGHGYTF.

The chain combines TRBV10-3 with TRBJ2-3, with 11 bases aligning to TRBD2. The ends lost 0 bases at V and 4 bases at J; junction bases unmatched: 3. The germline CDR1 and CDR2 sequences are ENHRY and SYGVKD. This CDR3 spans 16 amino acids. The CDR3: CAISESDSGRADTQYF. CDR3 in DNA: TGTGCCATCAGTGAGTCGGATAGCGGGAGGGCAGATACGCAGTATTTT.

This chain uses TRBV6-6 with TRBJ1-1; D not resolved. V lost 5 bases and J lost 0, with 16 bases in between. This CDR3 is built from 16 residues. Germline V CDR1 and CDR2: MNHNY, SVGAGI (reference sequence). The CDR3, as DNA: TGTGCCAGCAGTAGCGGCGGCAGTTACATGAACACTGAAGCTTTCTTT. Protein: CASSSGGSYMNTEAFF.

V usage is TRBV19 and J usage is TRBJ2-3; 7 positions match TRBD2. V gave up 8 bases and J gave up 3 bases; unmatched junction bases: 11. CDR1 and CDR2 from the germline V gene are LNHDA and SQIVND (reference sequence). The CDR3 has 15 residues. This chain's CDR3 is CASEISGVGTDTQYF. DNA for the CDR3: TGTGCCAGTGAAATCAGCGGGGTCGGAACAGATACGCAGTATTTT.

The chain combines TRBV7-9 with TRBJ2-1, with 10 bases aligning to TRBD2. Germline lookup yields CDR1 SEHNR and CDR2 FQNEAQ (reference sequence). This CDR3 comprises 16 residues. V dropped 0 bases and J dropped 9; count of bases not matched to a gene: 8. The CDR3 sequence: CASSLAPAGGQVEQFF. As DNA, the CDR3 is TGTGCCAGCAGCTTAGCTCCAGCGGGGGGGCAGGTTGAGCAGTTCTTC.

Written as DNA, the CDR3 is TGTGCCAGCAGGGATACAGGGGGCTGGAATCAGCCCCAGCATTTT. This sequence encodes CASRDTGGWNQPQHF. The chain combines TRBV28 with TRBJ1-5, with TRBD1 identical over 9 bases. CDR3 length: 15 amino acids. Germline V gives CDR1 MDHEN, CDR2 SYDVKM. The V segment lost 6 bases and the J segment 4 bases; nucleotides outside the gene matches: 7.

V usage is TRBV19 and J usage is TRBJ1-2, with D tentatively TRBD1 (6 bases). The CDR3 is 15 residues long. Trimming left V 3 bases short and J 10 bases short, with 21 bases between. Germline CDR1 LNHDA, CDR2 SQIVND (reference sequence). CDR3: CASSMEDGGPLFYTF. The CDR3 DNA follows: TGTGCCAGTAGTATGGAGGACGGGGGCCCCCTCTTCTACACCTTC.

CDR3 sequence: CASSQHRDTGHNEQFF. The CDR3 DNA reads as TGCGCCAGCAGCCAACATCGGGATACGGGACACAATGAGCAGTTCTTC. The rearrangement joins TRBV4-1 to TRBJ2-1, with D perhaps TRBD1 or TRBD2 (5 bases each). The CDR3 loop spans 16 amino acids. CDR1 is MGHRA, CDR2 YSYEKL, per germline. V was shortened by 2 bases and J by 5 bases, with 16 bases between the two germline ends.

The CDR3 sequence is CASSQEPATSGTYEQYF. The CDR3 region has the DNA TGCGCCAGCAGCCAAGAGCCCGCAACTAGCGGGACGTACGAGCAGTACTTC. The chain is built from TRBV4-3 and TRBJ2-7; TRBD2 matches at 10 bases. Germline loops: CDR1 LGHNA, CDR2 YSLEER. CDR3 length: 17 residues. After removal of 0 bases from V and 4 bases from J, the junction contained 9 bases not matched to a gene.

The J gene is TRBJ2-1, the V gene TRBV27; possible D gene TRBD2, 6 bases. V gave up 3 bases and J gave up 0 bases, with 6 bases separating them. Germline V gives CDR1 MNHEY, CDR2 SMNVEV (reference sequence). The CDR3 has 14 amino acids. The CDR3 nucleotides are TGTGCCAGCAGTTTGGGACTCTCCTACAATGAGCAGTTCTTC. Translation gives CASSLGLSYNEQFF.